These 18 T cell receptor beta chains share one sample of origin, sequenced in a study of PD-1 blockade in classical Hodgkin lymphoma. Here immunoSEQ multiplex PCR was the method, and the copy in TCRdb shows in-frame clones only, minus some. The table has 15,000 to 20,000 clones, roughly 80% seen once. Following autologous stem cell transplantation, relapse occurred in every patient, and exposure to brentuximab vedotin varied. The specimen was peripheral blood mononuclear cells (PBMCs), collected at baseline. The receptors were gathered from a human donor with classical Hodgkin lymphoma.

CDR3 region: CASSLDPPGGFTDTQYF. CDR3 bases: TGTGCCAGCAGCTTAGATCCCCCGGGGGGGTTTACAGATACGCAGTATTTT. The chain recombines TRBV11-3 with TRBJ2-3, with 8 bases lining up with TRBD2. This CDR3 has 17 residues. Germline CDR1 SGHNT, CDR2 YENEEA. Trimming at V came to 0 bases and at J to 3 bases, leaving 8 bases not matched to a gene.

J is TRBJ2-2 and V is TRBV2; possible D gene TRBD2, 5 bases. Trimming shortened V by 4 bases and J by 0 bases, and 12 bases separated the two germline ends. The germline CDR1 and CDR2 sequences are SNHLY and FYNNEI. This CDR3 comprises 16 residues. CDR3: CASSARGKANTGELFF. CDR3 sequence (DNA): TGTGCCAGCAGTGCCCGGGGTAAAGCGAACACCGGGGAGCTGTTTTTT. The variable domain in full, completed from reference TRBV2 and TRBJ2-2, reads EPEVTQTPSHQVTQMGQEVILRCVPISNHLYFYWYRQILGQKVEFLVSFYNNEISEKSEIFDDQFSVERPDGSNFTLKIRSTKLEDSAMYFCASSARGKANTGELFFGEGSRLTVL.

The sample holds one count of this clone. V is TRBV29-1 and J is TRBJ2-3; the match to TRBD2 covers 9 bases. Per germline, CDR1 SQVTM and CDR2 ANQGSEA. After removal of 1 base from V and 0 bases from J, the junction contained 14 bases not matched to a gene. This CDR3 comprises 19 residues. Here the CDR3 DNA reads TGCAGCGTTGAAGTGATACTAGCGGGTAAAACCCCTAGCACAGATACGCAGTATTTT. This sequence encodes CSVEVILAGKTPSTDTQYF.

V usage is TRBV18 and J usage is TRBJ1-1, with a tentative D call TRBD1 (5 bases). Germline assignment: CDR1 KGHSH and CDR2 LQKENI. Trimming cost V 3 bases and J 0 bases, with 8 bases left between them. The CDR3 extends over 14 amino acids. CDR3 residues: CASSPRRVNTEAFF. The CDR3, as DNA: TGTGCCAGCTCACCCCGCAGGGTGAACACTGAAGCTTTCTTT.

This chain joins TRBV2 and TRBJ1-4; D remains unclear. The CDR3 has 13 amino acids. V lost 1 base and J lost 8, with 8 bases in between. From germline, CDR1 is SNHLY and CDR2 FYNNEI. The DNA for the CDR3 is TGTGCCAGCAGTGAAGAAGGTGGCGAAAAACTGTTTTTT. It translates to CASSEEGGEKLFF.

This sequence joins TRBV5-4 and TRBJ2-7; no clear D gene. V lost 2 bases and J lost 1, with 7 bases in between. The CDR3 length is 13 residues. Germline CDR1 reads SGHNT; CDR2 reads YYREEE (reference sequence). CDR3 in amino acids: CASSFGESYEQYF. The DNA for the CDR3 is TGTGCCAGCAGCTTTGGGGAATCCTACGAGCAGTACTTC. The complete variable domain, with remaining parts taken from reference TRBV5-4 and TRBJ2-7, reads ETGVTQSPTHLIKTRGQQVTLRCSSQSGHNTVSWYQQALGQGPQFIFQYYREEENGRGNFPPRFSGLQFPNYSSELNVNALELDDSALYLCASSFGESYEQYFGPGTRLTVT.

The rearrangement links TRBV6-1 to TRBJ2-3; 10 bases line up with TRBD2. The trim removed 6 bases at V and 6 bases at J, leaving 6 bases unmatched. The CDR3 length is 14 residues. Germline V lookup: CDR1 MNHNS, CDR2 SASEGT. CDR3 sequence (DNA): TGTGCCAGCAGGGGGACTAGCGAGACGGATACGCAGTATTTT. This codes for CASRGTSETDTQYF.

This clone was seen only once. V gene TRBV5-1 combines with J gene TRBJ2-3; D could derive from TRBD1 or TRBD2 (5 bases each). CDR1 is SGHRS, CDR2 YFSETQ, per germline. Trimming pared 3 bases from V and 5 bases from J, leaving 10 bases between. The CDR3 has 13 residues. DNA of the CDR3: TGCGCCAGCAGCTCCCGGGACGGAGATACGCAGTATTTT. Its translation: CASSSRDGDTQYF.

The chain has TRBV27 and TRBJ2-7, with D perhaps matching TRBD1 (7 bases). Germline V gene data show CDR1 as MNHEY and CDR2 as SMNVEV (reference sequence). V lost 4 bases, J lost 3 bases, and 19 bases lay in between. The CDR3 extends over 16 amino acids. The CDR3 DNA reads as TGTGCCAGCAGTTCGGACCCAGGGGGGAGAATCTACGAGCAGTACTTC. Its translation: CASSSDPGGRIYEQYF.

Note on this clone: Within the sample, other DNA sequences also encode this same CDR3. This chain joins TRBV11-3 and TRBJ2-2; D remains unclear. CDR1 is SGHNT, CDR2 YENEEA, per germline. Between the trimmed V and J ends, which lost 0 bases and 6 bases, there was a span of 5 bases. The CDR3 extends over 13 amino acids. CDR3 DNA: TGTGCCAGCAGCTTAGACTTTTCCGGGGAGCTGTTTTTT. Translated, it gives CASSLDFSGELFF. Full variable domain (missing parts from reference TRBV11-3 and TRBJ2-2): EAGVVQSPRYKIIEKKQPVAFWCNPISGHNTLYWYLQNLGQGPELLIRYENEEAVDDSQLPKDRFSAERLKGVDSTLKIQPAELGDSAVYLCASSLDFSGELFFGEGSRLTVL.

CDR3 DNA: TGTGCCAGCAAACTAGCGGGGACATACAATGAGCAGTTCTTC. Its protein is CASKLAGTYNEQFF. The chain links TRBV27 to TRBJ2-1; the match to TRBD2 covers 10 bases. The germline V gene encodes CDR1 MNHEY and CDR2 SMNVEV (reference sequence). V was pared by 7 bases and J by 4 bases, with 4 bases of the junction left unmatched. CDR3 length: 14 amino acids.

The chain combines TRBV19 with TRBJ2-7, with 11 bases fitting TRBD1. In germline, CDR1 is LNHDA, CDR2 SQIVND (reference sequence). After removal of 5 bases from V and 3 bases from J, the junction contained 6 bases not matched to a gene. The CDR3 runs to 15 residues. The CDR3 region is CASSASGTGGYEQYF. The CDR3 DNA is TGTGCCAGTAGTGCCTCCGGGACAGGGGGCTACGAGCAGTACTTC.

The chain links TRBV19 to TRBJ1-4, with 9 bases matching TRBD1. With 6 bases clipped from V and 3 bases from J, the junction kept 11 bases outside the gene matches. Germline V lookup: CDR1 LNHDA, CDR2 SQIVND (reference sequence). The CDR3 contains 17 residues. The CDR3 nucleotides are TGTGCCAGTAGCCCCGGGACAGGGAGGTCTGCTAATGAAAAACTGTTTTTT. Its translation: CASSPGTGRSANEKLFF.

CDR3 sequence reads: CATSRRGANQDTQYF. The CDR3 DNA sequence: TGTGCCACCAGCAGAAGGGGGGCGAATCAAGATACGCAGTATTTT. This chain connects TRBV15 to TRBJ2-3; D may correspond to TRBD1 or TRBD2 (6 bases each). This CDR3 has 15 residues. V shed 2 bases and J shed 5 bases, with 14 bases lying between them. Germline CDR1 and CDR2: LNHNV and YYDKDF (reference sequence).

This rearrangement joins TRBV4-2 to TRBJ2-7, with 10 bases fitting TRBD2. CDR1 is LGHNA, CDR2 YNFKEQ, per germline. The ends lost 1 base at V and 0 bases at J; junction bases unmatched: 6. The CDR3 has 17 amino acids. CDR3 residues: CASSQGLAGSLSYEQYF. CDR3 nucleotide sequence: TGTGCCAGCAGCCAAGGACTAGCGGGCTCCCTCTCCTACGAGCAGTACTTC.

V is TRBV27 and J is TRBJ2-6; the D gene is possibly TRBD2 (6 bases). The V end was cut by 3 bases, the J end by 0 bases, with 6 bases between. The CDR3 loop spans 15 amino acids. Germline CDR1 and CDR2: MNHEY and SMNVEV (reference sequence). CDR3 DNA sequence: TGTGCCAGCAGTTTGGGGGGCTCTGGGGCCAACGTCCTGACTTTC. Translation gives CASSLGGSGANVLTF.

The rearrangement uses TRBV4-1 and TRBJ2-3, with D hard to call. Trimming shortened V by 1 base and J by 0 bases, and 17 bases separated the two germline ends. CDR1 MGHRA and CDR2 YSYEKL come from the germline V gene. The length of the CDR3 is 18 residues. The CDR3 is CASSQVGGRSSSTDTQYF. The CDR3 nucleotides read TGCGCCAGCAGCCAAGTCGGCGGCAGGTCGTCTAGCACAGATACGCAGTATTTT.

The chain employs TRBV6-1 and TRBJ2-7; perhaps D is TRBD1 or TRBD2 (6 bases each). The CDR3 has 15 amino acids. Germline V CDR1 and CDR2: MNHNS, SASEGT. V lost 1 base and J lost 4, with 14 bases in between. CDR3 bases: TGTGCCAGCAGTGAAGAAGGGGGGTTACGGTACGAGCAGTACTTC. The encoded protein is CASSEEGGLRYEQYF.